The 23 T cell receptor beta chains in this list originate from one sample, sequenced in a study of ipilimumab plus nivolumab after autologous stem cell transplantation. Using immunoSEQ multiplex PCR, the repertoire was profiled, and TCRdb retains in-frame clones only, with some absent. The sample has tens of thousands of clones, roughly 92% seen once. This material consisted of PBMCs, taken in a trial of ipilimumab plus nivolumab as post-transplant consolidation. Source of these receptors: a male donor with multiple myeloma.

A single count supports this clone. The rearrangement uses TRBV9 and TRBJ2-3, with 8 bases identical to TRBD2. Trimming removed 4 bases from V and 2 bases from J; junction bases left unmatched: 9. Looked up from germline, CDR1 is SGDLS and CDR2 is YYNGEE. The CDR3 runs 16 residues. The DNA for the CDR3 is TGTGCCAGCAGCCCCCGGCGGGGGGCCGCCACAGATACGCAGTATTTT. As protein: CASSPRRGAATDTQYF.

This sequence joins TRBV28 and TRBJ2-1; perhaps TRBD2 as D (5 bases). The CDR3 has 17 residues. CDR1 is MDHEN, CDR2 SYDVKM, per germline. V dropped 7 bases and J dropped 4 bases, with 23 bases sitting between them. CDR3 sequence: CASTITPLRVLYNEQFF. DNA for the CDR3: TGTGCCAGCACCATAACCCCTCTGCGGGTCCTTTACAATGAGCAGTTCTTC.

The CDR3 loop reads CASSTGPHEYF. CDR3 DNA sequence: TGTGCCAGCAGCACCGGGCCACATGAGTACTTC. V and J are TRBV7-9 and TRBJ2-4, with D hard to call. This CDR3 comprises 11 residues. CDR1 and CDR2 (germline): SEHNR, FQNEAQ (reference sequence). V was cut by 5 bases and J by 14 bases, with 13 bases left in between.

The chain has TRBV7-2 and TRBJ2-7, with TRBD2 matching over 10 bases. V lost 5 bases to trimming and J lost 4 bases; unmatched junction nucleotides: 11. Germline V gene sequence: CDR1 SGHTA, CDR2 FQGNSA. This CDR3 comprises 16 residues. The CDR3: CASSPSGGAGKYEQYF. CDR3 in DNA: TGTGCCAGCAGCCCCAGCGGGGGGGCGGGGAAGTACGAGCAGTACTTC.

This clone was observed a few times. V usage is TRBV6-6 and J usage is TRBJ1-6, with 7 bases matching TRBD1. V shed 6 bases and J 7 bases; nucleotides not matched to a gene: 9. Germline CDR1 reads MNHNY; CDR2 reads SVGAGI (reference sequence). The length of the CDR3 is 15 residues. CDR3 amino acids: CASRRTDRTNSPLHF. CDR3 sequence (DNA): TGTGCCAGCAGACGGACGGACAGGACCAATTCACCCCTCCACTTT.

The V and J genes are TRBV4-3 and TRBJ2-5; D gene uncertain. Germline values: CDR1 LGHNA, CDR2 YSLEER. Trimming cost V 0 bases and J 2 bases, with 10 bases left between them. CDR3 length equals 15 residues. For the CDR3, the DNA is TGCGCCAGCAGCCAAGATTCCCAGGAGCAAGAGACCCAGTACTTC. Its protein is CASSQDSQEQETQYF.

The J gene is TRBJ2-7, the V gene TRBV28; 15 bases line up with TRBD2. Per germline, CDR1 MDHEN and CDR2 SYDVKM. The V segment lost 6 bases and the J segment 6 bases; nucleotides outside the gene matches: 3. This CDR3 has 14 amino acids. Here the CDR3 DNA reads TGTGCCAGCAGATGGGGACTAGCGGGAGGCGAGCAGTACTTC. Its translation: CASRWGLAGGEQYF.

The rearrangement links TRBV7-2 to TRBJ2-7, with unresolved D. The CDR3 sequence is 15 residues long. In germline, CDR1 is SGHTA, CDR2 FQGNSA. V was shortened by 5 bases and J by 2 bases, with 16 bases between the two germline ends. In nucleotides, the CDR3 is TGTGCCAGCAGCAGACGACGAACTCTTCCCTACGAGCAGTACTTC. Residues: CASSRRRTLPYEQYF.

The CDR3 sequence: CASSWWVTSPPWGSPLHF. For the CDR3, the DNA is TGTGCCAGCAGCTGGTGGGTAACTTCCCCCCCTTGGGGTTCACCCCTCCACTTT. The chain combines TRBV5-6 with TRBJ1-6; no clear D gene. CDR1 is SGHDT and CDR2 is YYEEEE in the germline V gene. The V end lost 3 bases, the J end lost 9 bases, and 25 bases lay between the germline ends. The CDR3 sequence is 18 residues long. Looking up the rest from reference TRBV5-6 and TRBJ1-6 gives the full variable domain: DAGVTQSPTHLIKTRGQQVTLRCSPKSGHDTVSWYQQALGQGPQFIFQYYEEEERQRGNFPDRFSGHQFPNYSSELNVNALLLGDSALYLCASSWWVTSPPWGSPLHFGNGTRLTVT.

The V gene is TRBV5-4, the J gene TRBJ1-1; possibly TRBD1 for D (6 bases). CDR1 is SGHNT and CDR2 is YYREEE in the germline V gene (reference sequence). V lost 4 bases to trimming and J lost 8 bases, with 12 bases between them. The CDR3 has 12 amino acids. The CDR3 loop reads CASSPAGEEAFF. CDR3 coding DNA: TGTGCCAGCAGCCCAGCAGGGGAGGAAGCTTTCTTT. The full variable domain, with the rest looked up from reference TRBV5-4 and TRBJ1-1, is ETGVTQSPTHLIKTRGQQVTLRCSSQSGHNTVSWYQQALGQGPQFIFQYYREEENGRGNFPPRFSGLQFPNYSSELNVNALELDDSALYLCASSPAGEEAFFGQGTRLTVV.

This rearrangement joins TRBV4-1 to TRBJ1-2; no firm D call. CDR1 and CDR2 (germline): MGHRA, YSYEKL. Trimming stripped 0 bases from V and 8 bases from J, with 16 bases between. CDR3 length: 15 amino acids. CDR3 residues: CASSQDDLGGEGYTF. The CDR3 DNA is TGCGCCAGCAGCCAAGATGATCTGGGCGGGGAGGGCTACACCTTC.

The chain joins TRBV19 to TRBJ2-2; 9 bases are a match to TRBD1. The trim removed 6 bases at V and 5 bases at J, leaving 10 bases unmatched. The CDR3 is made up of 16 amino acids. The germline V gene encodes CDR1 LNHDA and CDR2 SQIVND (reference sequence). CDR3 amino acids: CASRPGQGWYTGELFF. The CDR3 DNA follows: TGTGCCAGTAGACCCGGACAGGGGTGGTATACCGGGGAGCTGTTTTTT.

This clone has a single count. V usage is TRBV10-1 and J usage is TRBJ2-2; the D call may be TRBD1 or TRBD2 (6 bases each). This CDR3 is built from 16 residues. V lost 7 bases, J lost 8 bases, and 23 bases lay in between. Germline CDR1 is WNHNN and CDR2 is SYGVQD (reference sequence). In DNA, the CDR3 is TGCGCCAGCACCGAAGATGGGGGGCCGTTGGTTGGGGAGCTGTTTTTT. Protein: CASTEDGGPLVGELFF.

The chain uses TRBV7-2 and TRBJ1-4, with D tentatively TRBD1 (6 bases). CDR1 and CDR2 (germline): SGHTA, FQGNSA. V lost 1 base and J lost 7, with 13 bases in between. The CDR3 runs to 15 residues. This chain's CDR3 is CASSLGQGRGEKLFF. The CDR3 coding sequence is TGTGCCAGCAGCTTAGGTCAGGGGCGGGGTGAAAAACTGTTTTTT.

This clone has just a few counts. This rearrangement joins TRBV28 to TRBJ1-3; D not certain. Trimming cost V 4 bases and J 2 bases, with 9 bases left between them. CDR1 and CDR2 (germline): MDHEN, SYDVKM. The CDR3 loop spans 14 amino acids. The CDR3 loop reads CASSYRGTGNTIYF. CDR3 sequence (DNA): TGTGCCAGCAGTTATAGAGGGACTGGAAACACCATATATTTT. The variable domain in full, completed from reference TRBV28 and TRBJ1-3, reads DVKVTQSSRYLVKRTGEKVFLECVQDMDHENMFWYRQDPGLGLRLIYFSYDVKMKEKGDIPEGYSVSREKKERFSLILESASTNQTSMYLCASSYRGTGNTIYFGEGSWLTVV.

The chain employs TRBV19 and TRBJ2-3; 10 nucleotides match TRBD2. This CDR3 region has 16 residues. Germline loops: CDR1 LNHDA, CDR2 SQIVND (reference sequence). V lost 4 bases and J lost 4; bases outside the gene matches: 8. In nucleotides, the CDR3 is TGTGCCAGTAGTAATCAGCGGGGGGGCCATGCAGATACGCAGTATTTT. This translates into CASSNQRGGHADTQYF.

The chain has TRBV7-3 and TRBJ1-1; D remains ambiguous. Germline V CDR1 and CDR2: SGHTA, FQGTGA. Deletions cut 2 bases from V and 2 bases from J, with 6 bases between. CDR3 length equals 13 residues. The CDR3 region is CASSLFLNTEAFF. CDR3 sequence (DNA): TGTGCCAGCAGCTTATTTTTAAACACTGAAGCTTTCTTT.

The CDR3 sequence: CASSQDWGEEETQYF. In nucleotides, the CDR3 is TGCGCCAGCAGCCAAGATTGGGGGGAGGAAGAGACCCAGTACTTC. The chain carries TRBV4-3 and TRBJ2-5; tentatively, D is TRBD2 (6 bases). Germline V lookup: CDR1 LGHNA, CDR2 YSLEER. The CDR3 spans 15 residues. Trimming took 0 bases from V and 3 from J, leaving 11 bases between them.

This clone was seen a single time. The V gene is TRBV7-2, the J gene TRBJ2-5; 8 bases line up with TRBD2. The V gene's germline CDR1 is SGHTA and CDR2 FQGNSA. The J segment lost 7 bases and the V segment lost 1 base, leaving 11 bases of the junction unmatched. The CDR3 contains 16 residues. In DNA form, the CDR3 reads TGTGCCAGCAGCTTAGGTGGCGGGGGGCCGCCGCGGACCCAGTACTTC. This codes for CASSLGGGGPPRTQYF.

This chain connects TRBV5-4 to TRBJ2-1; no firm D call. The CDR3 runs to 16 residues. Trimming stripped 0 bases from V and 4 bases from J, with 14 bases between. Looked up from germline, CDR1 is SGHNT and CDR2 is YYREEE (reference sequence). The CDR3 DNA sequence: TGTGCCAGCAGCTTGGCTCTACGTCACCGATACAATGAGCAGTTCTTC. It translates to CASSLALRHRYNEQFF.

This chain links TRBV18 with TRBJ2-5; TRBD1 is a possible D gene (6 bases). This CDR3 contains 15 residues. Germline loops: CDR1 KGHSH, CDR2 LQKENI. V was clipped by 4 bases and J by 1 base, with 13 bases between them. The chain's CDR3 is CASSQGQGFQETQYF. The CDR3 bases are TGTGCCAGCTCACAGGGGCAGGGGTTCCAAGAGACCCAGTACTTC.

The rearrangement joins TRBV6-5 to TRBJ1-3; a weak D match, TRBD1 (6 bases). Per the germline V gene, CDR1 is MNHEY and CDR2 is SVGAGI. This CDR3 has 16 amino acids. The germline V and J ends were trimmed by 4 bases and 0 bases, with 13 bases remaining between them. The CDR3 region is CASSSYGTLSGNTIYF. The CDR3 region has the DNA TGTGCCAGCAGTTCTTACGGGACACTCTCTGGAAACACCATATATTTT.

This CDR3 is CASSSPIGGQYNEQFF. The CDR3 DNA reads TGTGCCAGCTCTTCCCCGATTGGGGGGCAGTACAATGAGCAGTTCTTC. The chain combines TRBV18 with TRBJ2-1; D possibly matches TRBD1 or TRBD2 (6 bases each). V shed 6 bases and J shed 4 bases, with 19 bases lying between them. In germline, CDR1 is KGHSH, CDR2 LQKENI. The CDR3 extends over 16 amino acids. Full variable domain (missing parts from reference TRBV18 and TRBJ2-1): NAGVMQNPRHLVRRRGQEARLRCSPMKGHSHVYWYRQLPEEGLKFMVYLQKENIIDESGMPKERFSAEFPKEGPSILRIQQVVRGDSAAYFCASSSPIGGQYNEQFFGPGTRLTVL.